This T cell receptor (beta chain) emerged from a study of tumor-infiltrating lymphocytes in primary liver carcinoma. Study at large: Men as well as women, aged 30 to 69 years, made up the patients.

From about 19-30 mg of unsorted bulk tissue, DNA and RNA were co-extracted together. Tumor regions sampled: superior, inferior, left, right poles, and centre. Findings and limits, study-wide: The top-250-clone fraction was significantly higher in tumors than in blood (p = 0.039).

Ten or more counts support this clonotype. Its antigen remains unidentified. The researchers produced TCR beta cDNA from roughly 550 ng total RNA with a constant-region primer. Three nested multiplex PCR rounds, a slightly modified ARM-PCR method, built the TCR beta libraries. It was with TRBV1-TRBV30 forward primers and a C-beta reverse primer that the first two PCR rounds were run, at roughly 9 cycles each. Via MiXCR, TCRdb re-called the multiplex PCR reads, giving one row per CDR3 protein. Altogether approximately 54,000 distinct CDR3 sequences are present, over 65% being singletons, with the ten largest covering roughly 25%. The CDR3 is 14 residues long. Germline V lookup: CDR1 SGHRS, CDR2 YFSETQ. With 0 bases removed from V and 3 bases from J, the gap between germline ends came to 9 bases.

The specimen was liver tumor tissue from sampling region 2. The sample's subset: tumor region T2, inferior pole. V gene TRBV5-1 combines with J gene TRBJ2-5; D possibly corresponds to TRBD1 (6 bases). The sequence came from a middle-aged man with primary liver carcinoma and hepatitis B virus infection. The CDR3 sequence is CASSLGQAKETQYF. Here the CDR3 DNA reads TGCGCCAGCAGCTTGGGACAGGCTAAAGAGACCCAGTACTTC. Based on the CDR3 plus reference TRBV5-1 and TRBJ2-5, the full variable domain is KAGVTQTPRYLIKTRGQQVTLSCSPISGHRSVSWYQQTPGQGLQFLFEYFSETQRNKGNFPGRFSGRQFSNSRSEMNVSTLELGDSALYLCASSLGQAKETQYFGPGTRLLVL.